This section outlines one TCR beta chain sequence together with its context. The assay was immunoSEQ multiplex PCR, and TCRdb's table has in-frame clones only and misses some. The data show almost 400,000 clones, around 87% seen once. The data are from a study of blood T cell repertoires in COVID-19. Study as a whole: COVID-19 samples from acute and convalescent phases originated in the United States, Italy and Spain.

Germline values: CDR1 SGHRS, CDR2 YFSETQ. This CDR3 spans 18 amino acids. V shed 0 bases and J shed 8 bases, with 21 bases lying between them. Material: peripheral blood. This chain joins TRBV5-1 and TRBJ1-6; a weak D match, TRBD1 (6 bases). The origin of this receptor is a woman aged 55-70 years with COVID-19, enrolled during active disease. CDR3 sequence: CASSLAGTSGGVDSPLHF. In DNA form, the CDR3 reads TGCGCCAGCAGCTTGGCCGGGACATCGGGGGGTGTAGATTCACCCCTCCACTTT.